The rows below give T cell receptor beta chains drawn from one sample of a study of cytomegalovirus exposure and HLA in healthy donors. Produced via immunoSEQ multiplex PCR; TCRdb's table is partial and in-frame only. This sample has roughly 140,000 clones, with around three quarters found just once. Sequencing was carried out using PBMCs. These receptors all come from a man aged 35 to 55 in good health and CMV-seropositive. Each CDR3 is given with its conserved first and last residue. A D gene is named only where the DNA matches it firmly. Not all rows give a size; the values are once, few, many and, for expanded clones, a class.

d_gene	v_gene	j_gene	len	abundance	CDR3nt	CDR3aa
TRBD1	TRBV7-6	TRBJ1-1	17	.	TGTGCCAGCAGCATACAGCGTAAGGGGGCAAGAAACACTGAAGCTTTCTTT	CASSIQRKGARNTEAFF
TRBD2	TRBV6-1	TRBJ2-5	18	.	TGTGCCAGCAGTGAAGGTGCTAGCGGGACCACGGGGAGGGAGACCCAGTACTTC	CASSEGASGTTGRETQYF
.	TRBV10-3	TRBJ1-5	14	.	TGTGCCATCAGTGAGATCGGGAGCAATCAGCCCCAGCATTTT	CAISEIGSNQPQHF
TRBD1	TRBV29-1	TRBJ1-2	12	.	TGCAGCGTTTGGGGACAGGGGGAGGGCTACACCTTC	CSVWGQGEGYTF
TRBD2	TRBV6-5	TRBJ2-2	15	.	TGTGCCAGCAGTTTCGGGGGGTACAACCCCGGGGAGCTGTTTTTT	CASSFGGYNPGELFF
.	TRBV5-1	TRBJ1-5	15	once	TGCGCCAGCAGCTTGGAGGGGTCGAGCAATCAGCCCCAGCATTTT	CASSLEGSSNQPQHF
TRBD2	TRBV6-1	TRBJ2-5	14	.	TGTGCCAGCAGTGAACCGGGACTAATAAGAGCCCAGTACTTC	CASSEPGLIRAQYF
.	TRBV11-2	TRBJ1-2	14	.	TGTGCCAGCAGCCCCCGGCGGGGGAACTATGGCTACACCTTC	CASSPRRGNYGYTF
.	TRBV27	TRBJ1-5	15	.	TGTGCCAGCAGTTTATCCCCACAGGCAGATCAGCCCCAGCATTTT	CASSLSPQADQPQHF
.	TRBV7-9	TRBJ1-1	14	.	TGTGCTAGCAGCCCTAGGGAGGGACTCACTGAAGCTTTCTTT	CASSPREGLTEAFF
TRBD1	TRBV19	TRBJ2-7	15	.	TGTGCCAGTAGTATCGGGACAGGGAGCACCTACGAGCAGTACTTC	CASSIGTGSTYEQYF
TRBD1	TRBV4-1	TRBJ1-1	17	.	TGCGCCAGCAGCCAAGATGTGGACAGGGGGTCCAACACTGAAGCTTTCTTT	CASSQDVDRGSNTEAFF
.	TRBV29-1	TRBJ2-5	12	.	TGCAGCGTTGGACAGATACAAGAGACCCAGTACTTC	CSVGQIQETQYF
.	TRBV6-5	TRBJ1-1	15	.	TGTGCCAGCAGTTACTTACAACCCCTGGACACTGAAGCTTTCTTT	CASSYLQPLDTEAFF
.	TRBV6-5	TRBJ2-7	12	few	TGTGCCAGCGCCCGAAGCCGCAACGAGCAGTACTTC	CASARSRNEQYF
TRBD1	TRBV5-1	TRBJ2-5	16	.	TGCGCCAGCAGCTCGGGACAGGGGAACATTTTGGAGACCCAGTACTTC	CASSSGQGNILETQYF
TRBD1	TRBV7-9	TRBJ2-7	14	.	TGTGCCAGCAGCAGACAGGGGCGTCCCTACGAGCAGTACTTC	CASSRQGRPYEQYF
.	TRBV10-2	TRBJ1-1	14	once	TGCGCCAGCAGTGGGGAAGGGAGGAACACTGAAGCTTTCTTT	CASSGEGRNTEAFF
TRBD1	TRBV6-6	TRBJ2-7	14	.	TGTGCCACCCAATGGGACAGAGAATCCTACGAGCAGTACTTC	CATQWDRESYEQYF
.	TRBV28	TRBJ1-1	13	.	TGTGCCAGCAGTTTATGGGCGGAGAATGAAGCTTTCTTT	CASSLWAENEAFF
TRBD1	TRBV6-1	TRBJ2-5	13	.	TGTGCCAGCAGGGGGACAGGGGGGGAGACCCAGTACTTC	CASRGTGGETQYF
.	TRBV5-1	TRBJ2-7	13	.	TGCGCCAGCAGCTTGCGTGACAGTAACGAGCAGTACTTC	CASSLRDSNEQYF
TRBD1	TRBV9	TRBJ2-5	15	.	TGTGCCAGCAGCGTAGCAGGGGGCAATTTAGAGACCCAGTACTTC	CASSVAGGNLETQYF
TRBD1	TRBV5-1	TRBJ2-1	15	.	TGCGCCAGCAGCTTGCCGGGACAGGGGGACAATGAGCAGTTCTTC	CASSLPGQGDNEQFF
TRBD2	TRBV27	TRBJ2-2	15	few	TGTGCCAGTGGCGGGCTAGCGGGAGTGGCCGGGGAGCTGTTTTTT	CASGGLAGVAGELFF
TRBD1	TRBV19	TRBJ2-7	11	few	TGTGCCCGAGAGACAGGGCACGAGCAGTACTTC	CARETGHEQYF
.	TRBV7-8	TRBJ1-2	11	.	TGTGCCAGCAGCTTGGGAGGGGGCTACACCTTC	CASSLGGGYTF
TRBD2	TRBV6-5	TRBJ2-3	15	.	TGTGCCAGCAGTTACTGGGGGGGTCGCACAGATACGCAGTATTTT	CASSYWGGRTDTQYF
.	TRBV14	TRBJ1-2	13	.	TGTGCCAGCAGCCAAGAAACAGGGTTTGGCTACACCTTC	CASSQETGFGYTF
.	TRBV2	TRBJ1-2	14	once	TGTGCCAGCAGTCGTCAGGGAACTAACTATGGCTACACCTTC	CASSRQGTNYGYTF
.	TRBV2	TRBJ1-5	16	few	TGTGCCAGCAGTGAAGCGCCAGGGATCCCAGCGCAGCCCCAGCATTTT	CASSEAPGIPAQPQHF
.	TRBV15	TRBJ1-1	15	.	TGTGCCACCAGCAGAGATCTCAGGGGAGACACTGAAGCTTTCTTT	CATSRDLRGDTEAFF
TRBD1	TRBV4-3	TRBJ1-2	13	.	TGCGCCAGCAGCCAGACAGGGGCGCTAGGCTACACCTTC	CASSQTGALGYTF
.	TRBV5-1	TRBJ2-1	11	once	TGCGCCAGCAGCCGACAGGAAAAGCAGTTCTTC	CASSRQEKQFF
.	TRBV19	TRBJ2-5	14	.	TGTGCCAGTAGTATAGCATGGGACGGAGGGGCCCAGTACTTC	CASSIAWDGGAQYF
TRBD2	TRBV29-1	TRBJ2-1	13	.	TGCAGCGTTGCTAGCGGGAGTTGGAATGAGCAGTTCTTC	CSVASGSWNEQFF
TRBD1	TRBV4-1	TRBJ2-3	15	.	TGCGCCAGCAGCCAAGTACAGGGGCTTGGAGATACGCAGTATTTT	CASSQVQGLGDTQYF
TRBD1	TRBV4-3	TRBJ2-7	17	.	TGCGCCAGCAGCCAAGGAATGGGACAGGGGGCGTCTAACGAGCAGTACTTC	CASSQGMGQGASNEQYF
.	TRBV6-5	TRBJ2-3	15	.	TGTGCCAGCAGTGCCAGGGAGGCACAGTCAGATACGCAGTATTTT	CASSAREAQSDTQYF
TRBD2	TRBV5-1	TRBJ2-7	16	.	TGCGCCAGCAGCTTGGATTGGGCTAGCGGGAGGGGAGAGCAGTACTTC	CASSLDWASGRGEQYF
TRBD1	TRBV9	TRBJ1-1	15	.	TGTGCCAGCAGCGGGTCTCAGGGGGTTATCACTGAAGCTTTCTTT	CASSGSQGVITEAFF
.	TRBV6-6	TRBJ2-6	13	.	TGTGCCAGCAGTTATGGCCCCTCGGGCGTCCTGACTTTC	CASSYGPSGVLTF